Below are 5 T cell receptor beta chains sequenced from a single sample in a study of PD-1 blockade in classical Hodgkin lymphoma. Time point in this sample: cycle 4 day 1 (C4D1), after 6 weeks of nivolumab. Every patient was affected by relapse after autologous stem cell transplantation, while exposure to brentuximab vedotin was not uniform. Generated by immunoSEQ multiplex PCR, the TCRdb table keeps only in-frame clones and is missing some. The sample carries over 85,000 clones, more than 85% recorded once. The specimen comprised peripheral blood mononuclear cells (PBMCs), sampled before the fourth cycle of nivolumab. Receptor source: a human donor with classical Hodgkin lymphoma.

The V and J genes are TRBV4-2 and TRBJ1-4; a weak D match, TRBD1 (6 bases). CDR1 is LGHNA, CDR2 YNFKEQ, per germline. The length of the CDR3 is 17 residues. The ends were cut back, 0 bases at V and 3 bases at J, with 14 bases in the middle. The CDR3 here is CASSQDGPGGPNEKLFF. CDR3 in DNA: TGTGCCAGCAGCCAAGATGGTCCCGGGGGCCCTAATGAAAAACTGTTTTTT.

This clone was recorded only once. The rearrangement uses TRBV6-1 and TRBJ2-2; possibly TRBD2 for D (5 bases). Germline V gives CDR1 MNHNS, CDR2 SASEGT. CDR3 length: 14 residues. Trimming took off 6 bases at V and 5 bases at J, with 13 bases between the two ends. The CDR3 DNA reads as TGTGCCAGCAGAGAGGGCCCGGCGACCGGGGAGCTGTTTTTT. Its protein is CASREGPATGELFF.

The chain joins TRBV6-5 to TRBJ2-3; the D gene is possibly TRBD1 (5 bases). V dropped 0 bases and J dropped 2 bases, with 6 bases sitting between them. The CDR3 covers 14 residues. Per germline, CDR1 MNHEY and CDR2 SVGAGI. DNA for the CDR3: TGTGCCAGCAGTTACTCCAGGGTCACAGATACGCAGTATTTT. It translates to CASSYSRVTDTQYF.

The J gene is TRBJ1-2, the V gene TRBV5-1; D is unclear. CDR3 size: 17 residues. Germline loops: CDR1 SGHRS, CDR2 YFSETQ. The V and J ends lost 4 bases and 4 bases respectively, with 23 bases between them. The CDR3 region is CASSPSPTDITPYGYTF. CDR3 bases: TGCGCCAGCAGCCCCTCCCCAACAGACATTACCCCCTATGGCTACACCTTC.

J is TRBJ2-1 and V is TRBV7-3; 9 bases line up with TRBD1. Germline trimming cut 3 bases from V and 5 bases from J; bases unmatched to any gene: 11. CDR1 SGHTA and CDR2 FQGTGA come from the germline V gene. This CDR3 comprises 17 residues. CDR3 loop: CASSFSPTGGLNNEQFF. The DNA of the CDR3 is TGTGCCAGCAGCTTCTCCCCGACAGGGGGGTTGAACAATGAGCAGTTCTTC.